This T cell receptor (beta chain) was observed in a study of response to subunit inactivated influenza vaccine. Germline CDR1 is LGHNA and CDR2 is YNFKEQ. Trimming took 1 base from V and 0 from J, leaving 6 bases between them. The length of the CDR3 is 15 residues. TCRdb re-derived calls from the RT-PCR reads in MiXCR, one entry per CDR3 protein. The sample records roughly 500,000 distinct CDR3 sequences, roughly 25% being singletons. This clonotype was seen a handful of times. The same data also contributed to another study, on T cells expressing NK-cell markers. That report notes: The TCR beta cDNA came from 5'RACE template switching with UMIs. It was sorted CD3+CD56+NKG2C+, CD3+CD56+NKG2C- and CD3+CD56-NKG2C+ T cells that supplied the TCR beta repertoires. Seven donors tested HCMV-seropositive and one tested seronegative among the eight sequenced. Six or seven donors carried dominant NKG2C+ clonotypes that made up about 1.0-7.0% of their CD8+ T cells. Similarly, these clonotypes led the CD3+CD56-NKG2C+ fraction as well in several donors.

The V gene is TRBV4-2, the J gene TRBJ1-4; no definite D call. This sequence originates from a middle-aged man who received an inactivated influenza vaccine. Sequencing used CD4+ T cells sorted from PBMCs, obtained less than 13 days after vaccination. CDR3 nucleotides: TGTGCCAGCAGCCAAGGCCAGGCAACTAATGAAAAACTGTTTTTT. This gives the protein CASSQGQATNEKLFF.